This T cell receptor beta chain was captured in a study of shared clonotypes between healthy human individuals. Findings and limits, study-wide: Larger estimated richness was generally recorded for naive subsets relative to memory subsets. Among non-shared clonotypes, generation probabilities were lower than among those shared by all four donors. Naive CD4 clonotypes were shared across several donors at about 5.3%.

The data were produced by immunoSEQ multiplex PCR, yet TCRdb's version contains in-frame clones alone and is incomplete. The sample contains approximately 2,000,000 clones, 80% to 95% of which appear only once. Each sample came from a Caucasian adult donor living in Nashville, Tennessee. Germline V gene lookup returns CDR1 MDHEN and CDR2 SYDVKM. V was shortened by 2 bases and J by 6 bases, with 10 bases between the two germline ends. There are 13 residues in the CDR3. Of note for this clone: No antigen is known for it.

This chain connects TRBV28 to TRBJ1-1; D is undetermined. This clonotype was obtained from a young man in good health. Some clones in this sample may be carry-over from other donors' samples. Sequencing was done on a sample of naive CD4+ T cells from PBMCs. Subset: CD45RA+ positively selected. Written as DNA, the CDR3 is TGTGCCAGCAGTTTAACCTCTTTCGCTGAAGCTTTCTTT. It translates to CASSLTSFAEAFF.